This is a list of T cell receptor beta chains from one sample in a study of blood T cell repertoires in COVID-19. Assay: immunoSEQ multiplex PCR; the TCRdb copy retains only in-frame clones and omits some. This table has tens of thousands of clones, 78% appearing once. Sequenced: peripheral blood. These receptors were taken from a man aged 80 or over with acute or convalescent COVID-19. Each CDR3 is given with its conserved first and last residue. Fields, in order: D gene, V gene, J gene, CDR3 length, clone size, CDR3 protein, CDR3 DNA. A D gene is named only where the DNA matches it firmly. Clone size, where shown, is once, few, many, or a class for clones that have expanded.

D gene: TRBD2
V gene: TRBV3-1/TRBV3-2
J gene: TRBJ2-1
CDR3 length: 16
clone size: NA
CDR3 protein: CASSHQASRTSNEQFF
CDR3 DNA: TGTGCCAGCAGCCACCAAGCCTCCAGGACTAGCAATGAGCAGTTCTTC

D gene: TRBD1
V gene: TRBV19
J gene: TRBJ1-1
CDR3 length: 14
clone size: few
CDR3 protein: CASSIGDRVTEAFF
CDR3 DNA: TGTGCCAGTAGTATCGGGGACAGGGTAACTGAAGCTTTCTTT

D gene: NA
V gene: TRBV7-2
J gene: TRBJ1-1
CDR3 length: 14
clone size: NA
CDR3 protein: CASSLGDGGEEAFF
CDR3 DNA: TGTGCCAGCAGCTTAGGGGACGGCGGGGAGGAAGCTTTCTTT

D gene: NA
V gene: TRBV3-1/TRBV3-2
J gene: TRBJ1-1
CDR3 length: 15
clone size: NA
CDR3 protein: CASSPQSQGRTEAFF
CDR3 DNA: TGTGCCAGCAGCCCCCAAAGCCAGGGTCGGACTGAAGCTTTCTTT

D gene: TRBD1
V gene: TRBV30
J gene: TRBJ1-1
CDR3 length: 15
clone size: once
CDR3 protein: CAWSLETGRGTEAFF
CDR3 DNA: TGTGCCTGGAGTCTGGAGACAGGGCGCGGCACTGAAGCTTTCTTT

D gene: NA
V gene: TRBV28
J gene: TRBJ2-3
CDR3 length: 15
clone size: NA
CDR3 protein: CASSLVGAAMDTQYF
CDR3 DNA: TGTGCCAGCAGTTTGGTGGGGGCTGCTATGGATACGCAGTATTTT

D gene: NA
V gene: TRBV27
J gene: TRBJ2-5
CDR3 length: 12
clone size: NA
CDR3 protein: CASSGAGETQYF
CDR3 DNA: TGTGCCAGCAGTGGGGCAGGGGAGACCCAGTACTTC

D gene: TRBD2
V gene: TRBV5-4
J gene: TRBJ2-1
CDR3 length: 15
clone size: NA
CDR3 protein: CASSPTGTSYNEQFF
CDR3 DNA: TGTGCCAGCAGCCCTACCGGGACTAGTTACAATGAGCAGTTCTTC

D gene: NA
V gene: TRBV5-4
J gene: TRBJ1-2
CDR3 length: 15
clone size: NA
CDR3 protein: CASSLEQGFNYGYTF
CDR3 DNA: TGTGCCAGCAGCTTGGAACAGGGATTTAACTATGGCTACACCTTC

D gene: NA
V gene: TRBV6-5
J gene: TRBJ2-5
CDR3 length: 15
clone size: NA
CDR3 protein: CASRTTRVYQETQYF
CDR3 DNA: TGTGCCAGCAGAACCACCAGGGTATACCAAGAGACCCAGTACTTC

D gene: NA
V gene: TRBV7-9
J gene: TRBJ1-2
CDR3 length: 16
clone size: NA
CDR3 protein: CASSGIGGGADYGYTF
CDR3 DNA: TGTGCCAGCAGCGGGATCGGGGGAGGTGCGGACTATGGCTACACCTTC

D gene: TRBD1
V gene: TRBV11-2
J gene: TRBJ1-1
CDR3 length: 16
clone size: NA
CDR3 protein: CASSLDSVTGGPEAFF
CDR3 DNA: TGTGCCAGCAGCTTAGATTCTGTGACAGGGGGCCCAGAAGCTTTCTTT

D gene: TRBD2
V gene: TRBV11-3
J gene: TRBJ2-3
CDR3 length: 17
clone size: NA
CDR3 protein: CASSSGTSGSLTDTQYF
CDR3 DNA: TGTGCCAGCAGCTCCGGGACTAGCGGGAGTCTCACAGATACGCAGTATTTT

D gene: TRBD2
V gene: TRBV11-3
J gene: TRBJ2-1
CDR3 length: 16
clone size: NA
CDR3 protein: CASSSLGTSGGDEQFF
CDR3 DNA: TGTGCCAGCAGCTCGCTTGGGACTAGCGGGGGGGATGAGCAGTTCTTC

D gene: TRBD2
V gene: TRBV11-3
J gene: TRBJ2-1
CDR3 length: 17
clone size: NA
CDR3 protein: CASSLQPPGLALNEQFF
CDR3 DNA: TGTGCCAGCAGCTTACAACCACCGGGACTAGCGTTGAATGAGCAGTTCTTC

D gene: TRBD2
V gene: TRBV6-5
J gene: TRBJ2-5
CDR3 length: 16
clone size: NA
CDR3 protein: CASSYTLAGAAGTQYF
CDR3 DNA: TGTGCCAGCAGTTACACACTAGCGGGAGCCGCGGGGACCCAGTACTTC

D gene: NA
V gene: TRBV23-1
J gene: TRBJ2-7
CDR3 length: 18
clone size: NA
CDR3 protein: CASSQSRVRRGWESEQYF
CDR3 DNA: TGCGCCAGCAGTCAATCACGTGTCCGTCGTGGCTGGGAGAGCGAGCAGTACTTC

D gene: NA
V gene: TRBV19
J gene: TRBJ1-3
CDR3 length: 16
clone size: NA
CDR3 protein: CASGGRQGGLGNTIYF
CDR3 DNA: TGTGCCAGTGGGGGTCGGCAGGGAGGCCTTGGAAACACCATATATTTT

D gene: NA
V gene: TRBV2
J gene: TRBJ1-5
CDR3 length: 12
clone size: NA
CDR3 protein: CASSDSLQPQHF
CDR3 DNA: TGTGCCAGCAGTGATTCACTTCAGCCCCAGCATTTT

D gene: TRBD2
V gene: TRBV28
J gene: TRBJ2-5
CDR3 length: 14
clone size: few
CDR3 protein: CASSRGLEWVTQYF
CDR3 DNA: TGTGCCAGCAGCCGAGGACTAGAATGGGTGACCCAGTACTTC

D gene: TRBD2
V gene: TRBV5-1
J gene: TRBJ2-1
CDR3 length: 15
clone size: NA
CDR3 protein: CASSPGTSEYNEQFF
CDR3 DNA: TGCGCCAGCAGCCCTGGGACTAGCGAATACAATGAGCAGTTCTTC

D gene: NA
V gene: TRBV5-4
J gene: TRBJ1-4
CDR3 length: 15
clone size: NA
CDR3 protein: CASSLMTANNEKLFF
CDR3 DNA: TGTGCCAGCAGCTTAATGACAGCGAATAATGAAAAACTGTTTTTT

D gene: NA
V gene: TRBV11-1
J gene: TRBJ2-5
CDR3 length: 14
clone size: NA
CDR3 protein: CASSPSASRETQYF
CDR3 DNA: TGTGCCAGCAGCCCCTCGGCTAGCAGGGAGACCCAGTACTTC

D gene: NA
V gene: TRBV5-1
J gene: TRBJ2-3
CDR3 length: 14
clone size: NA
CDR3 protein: CASSSGLSTDTQYF
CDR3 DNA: TGCGCCAGCAGCTCCGGACTAAGCACAGATACGCAGTATTTT

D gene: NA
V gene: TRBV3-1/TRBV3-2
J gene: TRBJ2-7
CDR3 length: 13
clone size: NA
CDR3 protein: CASSPLGGYEQYF
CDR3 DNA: TGTGCCAGCAGCCCCTTGGGGGGCTACGAGCAGTACTTC

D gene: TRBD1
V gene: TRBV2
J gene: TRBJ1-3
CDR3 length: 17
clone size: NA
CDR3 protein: CASSATGAKDSGNTIYF
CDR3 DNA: TGTGCCAGCAGTGCGACAGGGGCGAAGGACTCTGGAAACACCATATATTTT

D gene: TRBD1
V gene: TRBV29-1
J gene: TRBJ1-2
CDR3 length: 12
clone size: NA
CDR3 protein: CSMRQGAGGYTF
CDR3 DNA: TGCAGCATGAGACAGGGGGCGGGAGGCTACACCTTC

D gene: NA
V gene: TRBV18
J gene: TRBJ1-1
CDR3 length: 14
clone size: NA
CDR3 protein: CASSPMGGNTEAFF
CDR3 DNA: TGTGCCAGCTCACCAATGGGGGGTAACACTGAAGCTTTCTTT

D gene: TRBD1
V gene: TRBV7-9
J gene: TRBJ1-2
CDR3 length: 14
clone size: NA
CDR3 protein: CASSSGQGVYGYTF
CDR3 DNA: TGTGCCAGCAGTTCCGGACAGGGTGTCTATGGCTACACCTTC

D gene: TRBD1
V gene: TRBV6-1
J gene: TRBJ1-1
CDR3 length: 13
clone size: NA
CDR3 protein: CASSDRGHTEAFF
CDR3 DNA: TGTGCCAGCAGTGACAGGGGGCACACTGAAGCTTTCTTT

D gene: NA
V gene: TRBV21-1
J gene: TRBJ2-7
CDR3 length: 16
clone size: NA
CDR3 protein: CASSKEIYRDYHEQYF
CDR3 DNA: TGTGCCAGCAGCAAAGAAATTTATCGGGACTACCACGAGCAGTACTTC

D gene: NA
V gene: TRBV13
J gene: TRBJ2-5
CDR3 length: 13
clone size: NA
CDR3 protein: CASSLGQEETQYF
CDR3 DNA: TGTGCCAGCAGCTTAGGGCAGGAAGAGACCCAGTACTTC

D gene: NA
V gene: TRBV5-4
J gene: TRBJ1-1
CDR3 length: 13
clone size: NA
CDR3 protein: CASSHLTNTEAFF
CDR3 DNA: TGTGCCAGCAGCCACCTGACAAACACTGAAGCTTTCTTT

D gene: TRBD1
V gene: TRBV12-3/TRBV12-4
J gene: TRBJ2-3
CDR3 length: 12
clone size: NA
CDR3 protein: CASSLSQGTQYF
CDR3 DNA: TGTGCCAGCAGTTTATCACAGGGGACGCAGTATTTT

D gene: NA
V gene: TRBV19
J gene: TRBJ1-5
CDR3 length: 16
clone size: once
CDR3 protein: CASSSLDLFDHQPQHF
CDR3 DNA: TGTGCCAGTAGTTCCTTGGACTTATTTGACCATCAGCCCCAGCATTTT

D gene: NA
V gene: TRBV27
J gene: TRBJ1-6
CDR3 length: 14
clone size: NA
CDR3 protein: CASNMGGLNSPLHF
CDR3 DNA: TGTGCCAGCAACATGGGGGGTTTGAATTCACCCCTCCACTTT

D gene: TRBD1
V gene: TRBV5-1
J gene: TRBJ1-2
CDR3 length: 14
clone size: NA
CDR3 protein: CASSLALGQYGYTF
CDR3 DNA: TGCGCCAGCAGCTTGGCCCTGGGACAGTATGGCTACACCTTC

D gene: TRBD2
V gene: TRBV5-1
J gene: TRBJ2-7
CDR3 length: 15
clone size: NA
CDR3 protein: CASSPSGISSYEQYF
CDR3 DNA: TGCGCCAGCAGCCCTAGCGGGATTAGCTCCTACGAGCAGTACTTC

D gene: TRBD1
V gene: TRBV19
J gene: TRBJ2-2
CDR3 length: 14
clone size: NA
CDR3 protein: CASSNRGGWRELFF
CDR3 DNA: TGTGCCAGTAGTAACAGAGGGGGCTGGCGGGAGCTGTTTTTT

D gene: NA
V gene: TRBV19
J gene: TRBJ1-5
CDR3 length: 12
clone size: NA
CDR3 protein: CASRQGNQPQHF
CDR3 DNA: TGTGCCAGTAGACAGGGAAATCAGCCCCAGCATTTT

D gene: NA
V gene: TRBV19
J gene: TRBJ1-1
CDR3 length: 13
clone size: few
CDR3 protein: CASTLRGETEAFF
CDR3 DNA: TGTGCCAGTACTCTCCGGGGGGAAACTGAAGCTTTCTTT

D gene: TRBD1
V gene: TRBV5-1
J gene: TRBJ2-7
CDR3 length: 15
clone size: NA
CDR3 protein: CASSTDRGRLDEQYF
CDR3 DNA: TGCGCCAGCAGCACGGACAGGGGGAGGCTGGACGAGCAGTACTTC

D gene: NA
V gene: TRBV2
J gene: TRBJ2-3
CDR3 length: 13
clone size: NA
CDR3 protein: CASLQGGPRAQYF
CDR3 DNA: TGTGCCAGCCTACAAGGGGGACCCCGAGCGCAGTATTTT

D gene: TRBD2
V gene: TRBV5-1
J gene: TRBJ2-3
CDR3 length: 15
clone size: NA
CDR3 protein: CASRYGLGSTDTQYF
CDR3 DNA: TGCGCCAGCAGGTATGGACTAGGGAGCACAGATACGCAGTATTTT

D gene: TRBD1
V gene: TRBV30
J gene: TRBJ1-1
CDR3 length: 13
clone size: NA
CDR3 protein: CAWGDRVNTEAFF
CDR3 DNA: TGTGCCTGGGGGGACAGAGTGAACACTGAAGCTTTCTTT

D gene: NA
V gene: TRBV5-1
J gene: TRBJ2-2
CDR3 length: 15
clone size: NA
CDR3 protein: CASSRELANTGELFF
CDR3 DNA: TGCGCCAGCAGCAGGGAGCTCGCGAACACCGGGGAGCTGTTTTTT

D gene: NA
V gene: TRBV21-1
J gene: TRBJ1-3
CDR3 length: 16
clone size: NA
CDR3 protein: CASSKRASCPGNTIYF
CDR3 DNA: TGTGCCAGCAGCAAGAGGGCCAGCTGTCCTGGAAACACCATATATTTT

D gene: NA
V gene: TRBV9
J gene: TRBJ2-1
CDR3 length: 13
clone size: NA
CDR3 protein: CASSVVPGNEQFF
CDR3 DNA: TGTGCCAGCAGCGTAGTTCCAGGAAATGAGCAGTTCTTC

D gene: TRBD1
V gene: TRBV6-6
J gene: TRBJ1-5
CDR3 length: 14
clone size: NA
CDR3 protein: CASRPDRAAQPQHF
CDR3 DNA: TGTGCCAGCAGGCCTGACAGGGCCGCTCAGCCCCAGCATTTT

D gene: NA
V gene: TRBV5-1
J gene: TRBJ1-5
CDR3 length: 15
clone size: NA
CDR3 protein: CASSLTGLSNQPQHF
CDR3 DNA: TGCGCCAGCAGCTTGACAGGTCTAAGCAATCAGCCCCAGCATTTT

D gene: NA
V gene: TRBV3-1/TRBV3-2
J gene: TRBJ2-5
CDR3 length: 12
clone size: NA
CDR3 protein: CASRAKQETQYF
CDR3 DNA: TGTGCCAGCAGGGCCAAACAAGAGACCCAGTACTTC

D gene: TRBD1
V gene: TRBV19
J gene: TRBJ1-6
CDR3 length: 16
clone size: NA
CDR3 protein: CASQDRASSYNSPLHF
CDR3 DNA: TGTGCCAGCCAGGACAGGGCGAGCTCCTATAATTCACCCCTCCACTTT

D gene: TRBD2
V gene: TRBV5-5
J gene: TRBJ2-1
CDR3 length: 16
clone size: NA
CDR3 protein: CASSVSLAASYNEQFF
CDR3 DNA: TGTGCCAGCAGCGTCTCACTAGCGGCCTCCTACAATGAGCAGTTCTTC

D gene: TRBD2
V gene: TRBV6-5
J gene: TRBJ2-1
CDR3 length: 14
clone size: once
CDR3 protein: CASRGLDRNNEQFF
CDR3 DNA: TGTGCCAGCAGGGGACTAGACCGAAACAATGAGCAGTTCTTC

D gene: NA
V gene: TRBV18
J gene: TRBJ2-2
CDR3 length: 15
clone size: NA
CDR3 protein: CASSPADLAMGELFF
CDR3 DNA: TGTGCCAGCTCACCAGCGGACCTAGCGATGGGGGAGCTGTTTTTT

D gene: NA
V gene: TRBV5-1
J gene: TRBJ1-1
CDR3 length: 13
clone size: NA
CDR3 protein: CASSLGGNTEAFF
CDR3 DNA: TGCGCCAGCAGCTTGGGAGGGAACACTGAAGCTTTCTTT